The clone carrying this T cell receptor beta chain has only a few counts. Its specificity is not known. Unique molecular identifiers tagged the TCRbeta library. TCRdb recomputed calls from the PCR reads with MiXCR, one row per CDR3 protein. The sample gives roughly 350,000 distinct CDR3 sequences, about 16% of which show up once; approximately 44% is in the top ten. These data originate in a study of T-cell reconstitution after alpha-beta-depleted transplantation in children. The CDR3 is 16 residues long. Germline trimming cut 1 base from V and 2 bases from J; bases unmatched to any gene: 2. Germline V CDR1 and CDR2: MDHEN, SYDVKM. The study, taken as a whole, reports: Some patients' high day-60 TCRbeta diversity was attributed to recipient cells surviving conditioning.

This clonotype originated in a male patient under 10 years old who had a stem cell transplant for acute lymphoblastic leukemia, so the T cells may come from the graft donor. The chain combines TRBV28 with TRBJ1-3, with 10 bases aligning to TRBD1. The sequencing here drew on PBMCs, mostly from graft donor cells, taken 360 days after TCRalphabeta/CD19-depleted stem cell transplant. CDR3 bases: TGTGCCAGCAGTTTATATGGACAGGGGGCTGGAAACACCATATATTTT. It translates to CASSLYGQGAGNTIYF. Using reference TRBV28 and TRBJ1-3 for the parts outside the CDR3, the full variable domain is DVKVTQSSRYLVKRTGEKVFLECVQDMDHENMFWYRQDPGLGLRLIYFSYDVKMKEKGDIPEGYSVSREKKERFSLILESASTNQTSMYLCASSLYGQGAGNTIYFGEGSWLTVV.